Listed below are T cell receptor beta chains from one sample, sequenced in a study of blood T cell repertoires in COVID-19. Method: immunoSEQ multiplex PCR; TCRdb's copy keeps in-frame clones and lacks some. The sample contains about 35,000 clones, around four fifths of which appear only once. The sample comprised peripheral blood. The receptors originated from a man in his fifties with acute or convalescent COVID-19. Each CDR3 is given with its conserved first and last residue. D genes are given only for firm matches. A clone size is listed for some rows: how often the clone was seen (once, few, many), or a class if it is expanded.

d_call: NA; j_call: TRBJ1-6; clone_size: NA; v_call: TRBV7-8; cdr3_nt: TGTGCCAGCAGCTACAGGGTAGAGGATTCACCCCTCCACTTT; cdr3_aa: CASSYRVEDSPLHF
d_call: NA; j_call: TRBJ2-7; clone_size: NA; v_call: TRBV10-1; cdr3_nt: TGCGCCAGCAGTGAGTCGTCGAGGGACGAGCAGTACTTC; cdr3_aa: CASSESSRDEQYF
d_call: TRBD1; j_call: TRBJ1-6; clone_size: once; v_call: TRBV5-1; cdr3_nt: TGCGCCAGCAGCTTGGGGACAGGGATTTATAATTCACCCCTCCACTTT; cdr3_aa: CASSLGTGIYNSPLHF
d_call: TRBD1; j_call: TRBJ1-2; clone_size: NA; v_call: TRBV5-1; cdr3_nt: TGCGCCAGCAGCTTGGTACAGGGGATGGGCTATGGCTACACCTTC; cdr3_aa: CASSLVQGMGYGYTF
d_call: NA; j_call: TRBJ1-2; clone_size: NA; v_call: TRBV7-2; cdr3_nt: TGTGCCAGCAGCTTAGAGAGTGCGGGGGTCGGGGGCTACACCTTC; cdr3_aa: CASSLESAGVGGYTF
d_call: TRBD1; j_call: TRBJ1-5; clone_size: NA; v_call: TRBV15; cdr3_nt: TGTGCCACCAGCAGAAGTCCCGGGACAGGGATAGGCCAGCCCCAGCATTTT; cdr3_aa: CATSRSPGTGIGQPQHF
d_call: TRBD2; j_call: TRBJ2-7; clone_size: few; v_call: TRBV7-8; cdr3_nt: TGTGCCAGCAGCACCATAGCGGGAGGGAGCTCCTACGAGCAGTACTTC; cdr3_aa: CASSTIAGGSSYEQYF
d_call: NA; j_call: TRBJ2-3; clone_size: few; v_call: TRBV4-1; cdr3_nt: TGCGCCAGCAGTTCCGGGAGCACAGATACGCAGTATTTT; cdr3_aa: CASSSGSTDTQYF
d_call: TRBD1; j_call: TRBJ1-2; clone_size: once; v_call: TRBV27; cdr3_nt: TGTGCCAGCAGTTTATCGGCGCAGGGGGCTATGTACGGCTACACCTTC; cdr3_aa: CASSLSAQGAMYGYTF
d_call: TRBD1; j_call: TRBJ2-7; clone_size: NA; v_call: TRBV11-2; cdr3_nt: TGTGCCAGCAGCCTGGGGACAGGTCCTCACTACGAGCAGTACTTC; cdr3_aa: CASSLGTGPHYEQYF
d_call: NA; j_call: TRBJ1-1; clone_size: NA; v_call: TRBV20-1; cdr3_nt: TGCAGTGCTCGGACGGAAAGGGAGGCTTTCTTT; cdr3_aa: CSARTEREAFF
d_call: NA; j_call: TRBJ1-2; clone_size: NA; v_call: TRBV5-6; cdr3_nt: TGTGCCAGCAGCTTGGTGGCAGGGCGAACCTATGGCTACACCTTC; cdr3_aa: CASSLVAGRTYGYTF
d_call: NA; j_call: TRBJ1-2; clone_size: large; v_call: TRBV5-1; cdr3_nt: TGCGCCAGCAGCGAGGGCTGGGATTATGGCTACACCTTC; cdr3_aa: CASSEGWDYGYTF
d_call: NA; j_call: TRBJ2-1; clone_size: NA; v_call: TRBV6-5; cdr3_nt: TGTGCCACCCCTGGGCAGACGAATGAGCAGTTCTTC; cdr3_aa: CATPGQTNEQFF
d_call: NA; j_call: TRBJ1-1; clone_size: NA; v_call: TRBV27; cdr3_nt: TGTGCCAGCAGTTTCGGGACACTGAACACTGAAGCTTTCTTT; cdr3_aa: CASSFGTLNTEAFF
d_call: NA; j_call: TRBJ2-3; clone_size: NA; v_call: TRBV6-5; cdr3_nt: TGTGCCAGCAGACAACCAGGGTCAGATACGCAGTATTTT; cdr3_aa: CASRQPGSDTQYF
d_call: TRBD1; j_call: TRBJ2-5; clone_size: NA; v_call: TRBV18; cdr3_nt: TGTGCCAGCTCACCGCTCGGACAGGGGACGGAGACCCAGTACTTC; cdr3_aa: CASSPLGQGTETQYF
d_call: NA; j_call: TRBJ2-7; clone_size: NA; v_call: TRBV7-8; cdr3_nt: TGTGCCAGCAGCGCTCAGGGGAATGTGGGCGAGCAGTACTTC; cdr3_aa: CASSAQGNVGEQYF
d_call: NA; j_call: TRBJ2-3; clone_size: NA; v_call: TRBV5-8; cdr3_nt: TGTGCCAGCAGCTTGGAAGGACAGAGCACAGATACGCAGTATTTT; cdr3_aa: CASSLEGQSTDTQYF
d_call: NA; j_call: TRBJ2-7; clone_size: few; v_call: TRBV2; cdr3_nt: TGTGCCAGCAGATCCGGGTCCGCCTACGAGCAGTACTTC; cdr3_aa: CASRSGSAYEQYF
d_call: NA; j_call: TRBJ2-1; clone_size: once; v_call: TRBV9; cdr3_nt: TGTGCCAGCAGCGTAGGACTTGACGCGGGCAATGAGCAGTTCTTC; cdr3_aa: CASSVGLDAGNEQFF
d_call: NA; j_call: TRBJ2-5; clone_size: NA; v_call: TRBV7-6; cdr3_nt: TGTGCCAGCAGCTTTGACAGTACTGGGACCCAGTACTTC; cdr3_aa: CASSFDSTGTQYF
d_call: NA; j_call: TRBJ2-7; clone_size: NA; v_call: TRBV15; cdr3_nt: TGTGCCACCAGCAGAGGGGACACCTACGAGCAGTACTTC; cdr3_aa: CATSRGDTYEQYF
d_call: TRBD1; j_call: TRBJ1-6; clone_size: NA; v_call: TRBV19; cdr3_nt: TGTGCCAGTAGACTGACAGGGGGTAATTCACCCCTCCACTTT; cdr3_aa: CASRLTGGNSPLHF
d_call: NA; j_call: TRBJ1-2; clone_size: NA; v_call: TRBV3-1/TRBV3-2; cdr3_nt: TGTGCCAGCAGCCCCGGGGTAAACTATGGCTACACCTTC; cdr3_aa: CASSPGVNYGYTF
d_call: NA; j_call: TRBJ2-2; clone_size: NA; v_call: TRBV27; cdr3_nt: TGTGCCACTTCTTCCGCCGGGGAGCTGTTTTTT; cdr3_aa: CATSSAGELFF
d_call: NA; j_call: TRBJ1-6; clone_size: NA; v_call: TRBV11-2; cdr3_nt: TGTGCCAGCACCCCGGCTCCGGGGGCACCCCTCCACTTT; cdr3_aa: CASTPAPGAPLHF
d_call: TRBD2; j_call: TRBJ2-7; clone_size: NA; v_call: TRBV28; cdr3_nt: TGTGCCAGCGAGCGGAAGCGGGAAGAGCAGTACTTC; cdr3_aa: CASERKREEQYF
d_call: NA; j_call: TRBJ1-1; clone_size: NA; v_call: TRBV7-9; cdr3_nt: TGTGCCAGCAGCCCAATCAGTAACACTGAAGCTTTCTTT; cdr3_aa: CASSPISNTEAFF
d_call: TRBD2; j_call: TRBJ2-1; clone_size: NA; v_call: TRBV5-8; cdr3_nt: TGTGCCAGCAGTAGCGGACTAGCGGGAAGCAATGAGCAGTTCTTC; cdr3_aa: CASSSGLAGSNEQFF
d_call: TRBD2; j_call: TRBJ2-1; clone_size: NA; v_call: TRBV5-1; cdr3_nt: TGCGCCAGCAGCTTGTTAGGGAATAGCGGGACCACTGAGCAGTTCTTC; cdr3_aa: CASSLLGNSGTTEQFF
d_call: NA; j_call: TRBJ2-1; clone_size: NA; v_call: TRBV11-3; cdr3_nt: TGTGCCAGCAGCTCCCCAGGGCAGTTCTTC; cdr3_aa: CASSSPGQFF
d_call: NA; j_call: TRBJ2-7; clone_size: once; v_call: TRBV28; cdr3_nt: TGTGCCAGCAGTTTCTTAGGGGACTGGGTAGGGGATGTACGCTACGAGCAGTACTTC; cdr3_aa: CASSFLGDWVGDVRYEQYF
d_call: TRBD2; j_call: TRBJ2-4; clone_size: NA; v_call: TRBV5-1; cdr3_nt: TGCGCCAGCAGCTTGGAAGGGGAGGGGTGGGCCAAAAACATTCAGTACTTC; cdr3_aa: CASSLEGEGWAKNIQYF
d_call: TRBD1; j_call: TRBJ1-5; clone_size: NA; v_call: TRBV19; cdr3_nt: TGTGCCAGTAAGGACAGGGCAAATCAGCCCCAGCATTTT; cdr3_aa: CASKDRANQPQHF
d_call: TRBD2; j_call: TRBJ2-1; clone_size: NA; v_call: TRBV5-8; cdr3_nt: TGTGCCAGCAGTACCCTGGCGGGGGGCAATGAGCAGTTCTTC; cdr3_aa: CASSTLAGGNEQFF
d_call: TRBD1; j_call: TRBJ1-2; clone_size: NA; v_call: TRBV7-6; cdr3_nt: TGTGCCAGCAGCGTAACAGGGGATGGTGGCTACACCTTC; cdr3_aa: CASSVTGDGGYTF
d_call: NA; j_call: TRBJ2-1; clone_size: NA; v_call: TRBV7-3; cdr3_nt: TGTGCCAGCAGCTTAAACGGACAGGAGCAGTTCTTC; cdr3_aa: CASSLNGQEQFF